The entry below describes one TCR beta chain. Its antigen is currently not known. Base-call qualities are not available, and no considerably larger clone is one nucleotide away. For repertoire sequencing, TCR beta CDR3 regions were amplified from RNA transcripts. The first round of RT-PCR was done with HTBI primers and the Qiagen OneStep RT-PCR kit, and was followed by a second round of multiplex PCR, then size selection and purification. The libraries underwent paired-end sequencing with 100 bp reads on an Illumina HiSeq2000. As for the original processing: SOAPnuke was used for read processing, and reads with adapters, uncalled bases, a mean Phred below 15, or no exact constant-primer or identifier match were discarded. High-quality paired reads were merged with COPE v1.2.5. Each unique nucleotide sequence was treated as a clonotype, and MiTCR v1.1 was used to align the clonotypes to the IMGT TRB V, D and J references. The analysis was limited to V-J combinations with a frequency above 0.0001, which together covered more than 98% of repertoires. For each V-J combination, a TCR clonal expansion and chaos score was defined as F50 clonal expansion divided by the chaos observed in the TCRdist matrix. Features were reduced by Welch's t-statistics and random forest to over 10 V-J combinations, which fed a naive Bayes classifier. Thyroid-blood repertoire similarity was quantified with the Morisita-Horn index. TCRdb reworked the public reads: Q25 trimming with fastp, MiXCR clone assembly, productive beta chains retained. Every CDR3 protein is listed once, alongside the most common genes and DNA of its rows. TCRdb assigned the V and J calls; the authors' analysis was not used. This sample holds 200,000 to 250,000 distinct CDR3 sequences; about 47% were observed only once. The ten largest make up around 43% of the sample.

These data originate in a study of Graves' ophthalmopathy and Graves' hyperthyroidism (dated by TCRdb to the late 2010s). Regarding the research as a whole: Peripheral blood was collected before any treatment was given, at the time of initial diagnosis. TCR beta repertoire signatures were used to distinguish Graves' ophthalmopathy from Graves' hyperthyroidism and to predict progression to ophthalmopathy. In total, 135 blood samples were TCR-sequenced: approximately 42 ophthalmopathy, some 75 hyperthyroidism and some 17 hyperthyroidism-to-ophthalmopathy patients. To explore V-J signatures distinguishing ophthalmopathy from hyperthyroidism, a discovery set of under 110 patients (about 43 ophthalmopathy, over 55 stable hyperthyroidism) was enrolled. The independent validation cohort included 18 to 20 hyperthyroidism patients plus 17 patients who later progressed from hyperthyroidism to ophthalmopathy. In five or six hyperthyroidism patients, T-cell repertoires of thyroid tissue and blood were compared. Once sampling was done, hyperthyroidism patients were given methimazole at a starting dose of 30 mg daily, while ophthalmopathy patients were given high-dose intravenous methylprednisolone.

Overall study outcomes, separate from this receptor: Most expanded thyroid clonotypes with a frequency above 0.001 also appeared in blood, which suggests that blood repertoires may reflect the immune response in the thyroid. In cross-validation, the 13-signature model distinguished ophthalmopathy from stable hyperthyroidism with 85% to 90% sensitivity and nearly 82% specificity, and in the test set the corresponding values were roughly 78% and 74%. No statistical method was used to predetermine the sample size, and group allocation was not hidden from the investigators. In validation, the model predicted ophthalmopathy progression with 70.59% sensitivity and about 73% specificity; more than ten predicted patients were CT-confirmed with GO in a median of approximately 6.5 months.

Ophthalmopathy patients had moderately to severely active disease, Clinical Activity Score of at least 3, NOSPECS grade of at least 4, and disease duration under 3 months. Anyone with other autoimmune diseases, uncontrolled infections, pregnancy or lactation was excluded from the study. Clinical symptoms, serum thyroxine, TRAb, thyroid ultrasound and orbital computed tomography formed the basis of the diagnosis. PBMCs were isolated from about 10 ml of fresh peripheral blood by Ficoll-Paque density gradient centrifugation. Trizol reagent was used to extract the total RNA, and its quality was then checked on an Agilent 2100 Bioanalyzer. The CDR3 goes from the cysteine to the phenylalanine over 14 residues. The DNA shown is the 42-base CDR3, in frame from base 1. Trimming at the junction amounts to 2 bases on V and 7 bases on J, and the germline ends lie 11 bases apart. From the germline V gene (reference sequence), CDR1 is SEHNR and CDR2 is FQNEAQ.

The rearranged chain carries TRBV7-9 and TRBJ1-4; TRBD1 is a weak D gene call, 5 bases matching. Sequences were obtained from peripheral blood. The sequence was collected from an adult man with Graves' ophthalmopathy. The CDR3 corresponds to CASSLTGVIEKLFF. The sequence in DNA is TGTGCCAGCAGCTTAACGGGGGTCATTGAAAAACTGTTTTTT.